These 28 T cell receptor beta chains came from one sample sequenced in a study of tumor-infiltrating lymphocytes in primary liver carcinoma. Unsorted whole blood yielded blood RNA, and germline DNA was extracted as well. With about 470 ng total RNA as template and a constant-region primer, TCR beta cDNA was made. Amplification in three nested multiplex PCR rounds with slightly modified ARM-PCR gave rise to TCR beta libraries. TRBV1-TRBV30 forward and Cbeta reverse primers drove the first two approximately 11-cycle rounds. One entry per CDR3 protein results from TCRdb running MiXCR on the multiplex PCR reads. This table holds around 210,000 distinct CDR3 sequences, less than 75% found once. Sequenced material: peripheral blood. These receptors were collected from a woman aged 55-70 years with primary liver carcinoma and hepatitis B virus infection.

About this clonotype: At one end the junction does not follow the germline gene, possibly because of a read error. The chain combines TRBV11-3 with TRBJ1-1; the D is unclear. Per germline, CDR1 SGHNT and CDR2 YENEEA. The CDR3 has 14 amino acids. CDR3 loop: CASSVGRGLTEAFF. CDR3 DNA sequence: TGTGCCAGCAGCGTAGGACGCGGGCTGACTGAGGCTTTCTTT.

Concerning this clonotype itself: A much larger clone is a single base away; this may be a read error. The V call is TRBV28, the J call TRBJ1-5, with unresolved D. Germline CDR1 is MDHEN and CDR2 is SYDVKM. The CDR3 extends over 14 amino acids. V was clipped by 5 bases and J by 3 bases, with 11 bases between them. CDR3: CASSPTEVNQPQHF. The DNA for the CDR3 is TGTGCCAGCAGTCCCACGGAAGTCAATCAGCCCCAGCATTTT. The whole variable domain, remainder taken from reference TRBV28 and TRBJ1-5, is DVKVTQSSRYLVKRTGEKVFLECVQDMDHENMFWYRQDPGLGLRLIYFSYDVKMKEKGDIPEGYSVSREKKERFSLILESASTNQTSMYLCASSPTEVNQPQHFGDGTRLSIL.

The table lists this clonotype with a few counts. CDR3 nucleotide sequence: TGTGCCAGCAGCCCCACTTTTGGAGCGGGAGGGCCCCGGTGGGATGAGCAGTTCTTC. Residues: CASSPTFGAGGPRWDEQFF. The chain links TRBV7-9 to TRBJ2-1; 10 nucleotides align to TRBD2. The CDR3 spans 19 residues. Germline V gene sequence: CDR1 SEHNR, CDR2 FQNEAQ (reference sequence). V shed 5 bases and J 8 bases; nucleotides not matched to a gene: 21.

As regards this clonotype: One end of the junction varies from germline; a read error may be responsible. The rearrangement joins TRBV11-2 to TRBJ2-7; tentative D call: TRBD2 (5 bases). This CDR3 contains 16 residues. Germline CDR1 is SGHAT and CDR2 is FQNNGV. This CDR3 reads CASGLGSGAGGYEQYF. The DNA for the CDR3 is TGTGCCAGCGGCTTAGGGTCGGGTGCAGGAGGCTACGAGCAGTACTTC.

Regarding this clonotype: A read error may be the cause here, since a much bigger clone is one base away. This chain connects TRBV4-2 to TRBJ1-2, with TRBD1 as a possible D gene (5 bases). V lost 4 bases and J lost 3, with 12 bases in between. CDR1 LGHNA and CDR2 YNFKEQ come from the germline V gene. CDR3 length: 14 amino acids. CDR3: CASSRPVRDYGYTF. CDR3 bases: TGTGCCAGCAGCCGACCGGTCAGGGACTATGGCTACACCTTC.

The table lists this clonotype with a few counts. The rearrangement links TRBV28 to TRBJ2-1; D is ambiguous. V gave up 2 bases and J gave up 1 base, with 3 bases separating them. The CDR3 loop spans 13 amino acids. Germline V gives CDR1 MDHEN, CDR2 SYDVKM. DNA of the CDR3: TGTGCCAGCAGTTTACAATCCTACAATGAGCAGTTCTTC. It encodes CASSLQSYNEQFF.

In regard to this clonotype: One end of the junction fails to match germline, which may point to a read error. The gene calls are TRBV7-9 and TRBJ1-4; D is ambiguous. The CDR3 totals 18 residues. Germline CDR1 SEHNR, CDR2 FQNEAQ (reference sequence). The CDR3 protein is CASSLSAGEGTTNEKLFF. CDR3 nucleotide sequence: TGTGCCAGCAGCTTATCCGCGGGAGAGGGAACAACTAACGAAAAACTGTTTTTT.

This clonotype has just one count. A read error may be the cause here, since a much bigger clone is one base away. V usage is TRBV6-1 and J usage is TRBJ2-3, with D perhaps matching TRBD1 (5 bases). The germline CDR1 and CDR2 sequences are MNHNS and SASEGT. CDR3 length: 14 amino acids. The DNA of the CDR3 is TGTGCCAGCAGTGAAAGGGGTTTCGCAGATAAGCAGTATTTT. This sequence encodes CASSERGFADKQYF.

V gene TRBV9 combines with J gene TRBJ2-1; the D is unclear. Trimming shortened V by 4 bases and J by 8 bases, and 13 bases separated the two germline ends. The CDR3 runs 13 residues. Germline V gene lookup returns CDR1 SGDLS and CDR2 YYNGEE. This CDR3 reads CASSIRPYDEQFF. CDR3 DNA: TGTGCCAGCAGCATCCGGCCGTACGATGAGCAGTTCTTC.

This clonotype was recorded a few times. A much larger clone sits a single nucleotide away, making a read error possible. The V call is TRBV6-1, the J call TRBJ2-4; D is undetermined. V lost 6 bases to trimming and J lost 11 bases, with 20 bases between them. Looked up from germline, CDR1 is MNHNS and CDR2 is SASEGT. The length of the CDR3 is 14 residues. CDR3 in DNA: TGTGCCAGCAGCCACGAACCCGGCGTAGGCGTTCAGTACTTC. Translation gives CASSHEPGVGVQYF.

Only a few counts were recorded for this clonotype. The V call is TRBV11-2, the J call TRBJ2-7, with 8 bases fitting TRBD2. The junction had 7 bases not matched to a gene; V was cut back by 0 bases and J by 6 bases. This CDR3 spans 15 amino acids. Per the germline V gene, CDR1 is SGHAT and CDR2 is FQNNGV. Here the CDR3 DNA reads TGTGCCAGCAGCTTAGATATGGGACTAGTTTCCGAGCAGTACTTC. This codes for CASSLDMGLVSEQYF.

In this sample, this clonotype turned up many times. The chain links TRBV6-1 to TRBJ1-1; D is uncertain. The length of the CDR3 is 13 residues. Germline-derived CDR1 and CDR2 are MNHNS and SASEGT. Trimming pared 4 bases from V and 1 base from J, leaving 7 bases between. CDR3 protein: CASSGQANTEAFF. The DNA for the CDR3 is TGTGCCAGCAGTGGGCAGGCGAACACTGAAGCTTTCTTT.

On this clonotype: A single base separates this from a much larger clone, so it may be a read error. The DNA for the CDR3 is TGCAGCGTTGAAATGGATACCTACGAGCAGTACTTC. This encodes CSVEMDTYEQYF. V is TRBV29-1 and J is TRBJ2-7; D remains unclear. The CDR3 covers 12 residues. Germline values: CDR1 SQVTM, CDR2 ANQGSEA. V gave up 2 bases and J gave up 2 bases, with 7 bases separating them.

With regard to this clonotype: This is likely a read error, given that the CDR3 carries no conserved phenylalanine or tryptophan at its end. The V gene is TRBV11-2, the J gene TRBJ2-7; 7 bases are shared with TRBD2. Trimming removed 1 base from V and 3 bases from J; junction bases left unmatched: 9. CDR1 SGHAT and CDR2 FQNNGV come from the germline V gene. CDR3 length: 16 residues. The CDR3 DNA reads TGTGCCAGCAGCTTAGTGGTTGGGGGGGTCCGCTACGAGCAGTACCTC. Its translation is CASSLVVGGVRYEQYL.

This clonotype was counted only a few times. With a much larger clone just one base away, this may be a read error. This chain connects TRBV29-1 to TRBJ1-5, with 7 positions matching TRBD1. V lost 6 bases and J lost 9; bases outside the gene matches: 8. Germline V gives CDR1 SQVTM, CDR2 ANQGSEA. This CDR3 has 12 residues. The CDR3 bases are TGCAGCGTCAGGACAGGTAGTCGGCCCCAGCATTTT. Translation: CSVRTGSRPQHF.

This clonotype occurred a few times. This chain joins TRBV7-9 and TRBJ1-6; possibly TRBD1 for D (5 bases). The CDR3 length is 14 residues. Germline V gives CDR1 SEHNR, CDR2 FQNEAQ (reference sequence). V was shortened by 5 bases and J by 6 bases, with 11 bases between the two germline ends. The CDR3 reads CASSKVGGNSPLHF. The CDR3 DNA is TGTGCCAGCAGCAAGGTGGGGGGTAATTCACCCCTCCACTTT.

There are a few counts of this clonotype. The chain links TRBV5-4 to TRBJ2-5; TRBD2 matches at 7 bases. Trimming took 0 bases from V and 3 from J; bases not matched to a gene: 5. Germline CDR1 reads SGHNT; CDR2 reads YYREEE (reference sequence). The CDR3 loop spans 15 amino acids. The DNA of the CDR3 is TGTGCCAGCAGCTTGGGGTTGCTAGCGGAAGAGACCCAGTACTTC. Its translation: CASSLGLLAEETQYF.

The chain recombines TRBV7-3 with TRBJ2-3, with D perhaps TRBD2 (5 bases). The CDR3 runs 14 residues. Deletions cut 5 bases from V and 4 bases from J, with 13 bases between. Germline-derived CDR1 and CDR2 are SGHTA and FQGTGA. CDR3: CASSLLGGSDTQYF. The CDR3 DNA is TGTGCCAGCAGCCTACTAGGAGGTTCAGATACGCAGTATTTT.

This clonotype came up a few times. The chain couples TRBV19 to TRBJ2-2; D not certain. Trimming left V 4 bases short and J 0 bases short, with 15 bases between. This CDR3 region has 17 residues. Germline CDR1 LNHDA, CDR2 SQIVND (reference sequence). As DNA, the CDR3 is TGTGCCAGTAGTACCTCCCCCGGATGGGCGAACACCGGGGAGCTGTTTTTT. It specifies CASSTSPGWANTGELFF.

In the case of this clonotype: A read error may account for a junction end that differs from germline. In nucleotides, the CDR3 is TGCAGCATTGAGGGAGTGGGGAGCTACGAGAAGTACTTC. Its protein is CSIEGVGSYEKYF. This rearrangement joins TRBV29-1 to TRBJ2-7; possible D gene TRBD2, 5 bases. The CDR3 totals 13 residues. The V gene's germline CDR1 is SQVTM and CDR2 ANQGSEA.

The chain combines TRBV11-3 with TRBJ2-5; D gene ambiguous. The CDR3 consists of 16 residues. Trimming shortened V by 0 bases and J by 7 bases, and 18 bases separated the two germline ends. Per the germline V gene, CDR1 is SGHNT and CDR2 is YENEEA. The CDR3 loop reads CASSLEGTTCYGTQYF. The CDR3 DNA follows: TGTGCCAGCAGCTTAGAGGGTACGACTTGCTATGGGACCCAGTACTTC.

For this clonotype: This could be a read error, since a much larger clone is one nucleotide away. The V call is TRBV4-1, the J call TRBJ1-1; 10 bases fit TRBD1. CDR3 length: 15 residues. Per the germline V gene, CDR1 is MGHRA and CDR2 is YSYEKL. This CDR3 reads CASSQGGQGNTEAYF. The CDR3 nucleotides read TGCGCCAGCAGCCAGGGGGGACAGGGGAACACTGAAGCTTACTTT.

This clonotype showed up many times. The chain links TRBV11-2 to TRBJ1-4; 8 bases fit TRBD1. Per germline, CDR1 SGHAT and CDR2 FQNNGV. Germline trimming cut 5 bases from V and 8 bases from J; bases unmatched to any gene: 10. This CDR3 has 15 residues. For the CDR3, the DNA is TGTGCCAGCAGCCTCGCGGACAGGGTATGGGAAAAACTGTTTTTT. This gives the protein CASSLADRVWEKLFF.

With respect to this clonotype: Likely a read error: the CDR3 ends without its conserved phenylalanine or tryptophan. The chain carries TRBV29-1 and TRBJ1-5, with D unclear. The CDR3 spans 12 residues. The V end lost 4 bases, the J end lost 2 bases, and 6 bases lay between the germline ends. In germline, CDR1 is SQVTM, CDR2 ANQGSEA. CDR3 nucleotides: TGCAGCGTTGGTGATCGCAATCAGCCCCAGCATTTA. Encoded protein: CSVGDRNQPQHL.

Details on this clonotype: It is likely a read error, because the conserved phenylalanine at the end of the CDR3 is missing. The chain joins TRBV5-4 to TRBJ2-5; 11 bases match TRBD2. Germline trimming cut 3 bases from V and 2 bases from J; bases unmatched to any gene: 6. Germline-derived CDR1 and CDR2 are SGHNT and YYREEE (reference sequence). The CDR3 covers 16 residues. CDR3 protein: CASSSPGLAEQETQYL. CDR3 nucleotide sequence: TGTGCCAGCAGCTCTCCGGGACTAGCGGAACAAGAGACCCAGTACTTA.

This clonotype came up many times. The chain joins TRBV6-2 or TRBV6-3 to TRBJ2-7; possibly TRBD1 or TRBD2 for D (7 bases each). V shed 5 bases and J shed 3 bases, with 20 bases lying between them. The CDR3 contains 16 residues. CDR1 MNHEY and CDR2 SVGEGT come from the germline V gene. The CDR3 sequence is CASSPEGAGANYEQYF. CDR3 bases: TGTGCCAGCAGTCCTGAGGGGGCGGGAGCGAACTACGAGCAGTACTTC.

In this sample, this clonotype turned up once. This may stem from a read error, because a much larger clone lies one nucleotide away. The V and J genes are TRBV5-1 and TRBJ1-1, with D possibly being TRBD1 (5 bases). Germline V lookup: CDR1 SGHRS, CDR2 YFSETQ. This CDR3 has 13 amino acids. This chain's CDR3 is CVSSLMGETEAFF. The CDR3 DNA reads as TGCGTCAGCAGCTTGATGGGGGAAACTGAAGCTTTCTTT.

CDR3 sequence: CASSSGSANHDYTF. The CDR3, as DNA: TGTGCCAGCAGCTCGGGTTCAGCTAACCATGACTACACCTTC. The chain combines TRBV11-3 with TRBJ1-2; the D is unclear. CDR1 SGHNT and CDR2 YENEEA come from the germline V gene. Trimming removed 4 bases from V and 10 bases from J, with 19 bases in between. The CDR3 length is 14 residues.